This T cell receptor beta chain emerged from a study of sequential checkpoint blockade in melanoma. Overall study results and limits: Clinical benefit was about 30 times likelier when tumor T-cell fraction and clonality increased.

The CDR3 has 17 residues. Trimming left V 6 bases short and J 2 bases short, with 20 bases between. Germline CDR1 reads MNHGY; CDR2 reads SAAAGT. Using immunoSEQ multiplex PCR, the repertoire was profiled, and TCRdb retains in-frame clones only, with some absent. The sample has some 10,000 clones, 25% to 30% seen once; the top ten hold 20%. As regards this clone: The antigen remains unidentified.

Treatment in this sample: randomized to nivolumab then ipilimumab (arm A) or the reverse (arm B). This receptor was obtained from a human donor with melanoma. The chain links TRBV6-8 to TRBJ2-1, with D possibly matching TRBD2 (5 bases). The sample was tumor tissue (inferred from file names), taken from a patient given nivolumab and ipilimumab in sequence. The CDR3 loop is CASRHSPGIGAYNEQFF. The CDR3 DNA reads as TGTGCCAGCAGACACTCTCCGGGGATCGGGGCCTACAATGAGCAGTTCTTC.